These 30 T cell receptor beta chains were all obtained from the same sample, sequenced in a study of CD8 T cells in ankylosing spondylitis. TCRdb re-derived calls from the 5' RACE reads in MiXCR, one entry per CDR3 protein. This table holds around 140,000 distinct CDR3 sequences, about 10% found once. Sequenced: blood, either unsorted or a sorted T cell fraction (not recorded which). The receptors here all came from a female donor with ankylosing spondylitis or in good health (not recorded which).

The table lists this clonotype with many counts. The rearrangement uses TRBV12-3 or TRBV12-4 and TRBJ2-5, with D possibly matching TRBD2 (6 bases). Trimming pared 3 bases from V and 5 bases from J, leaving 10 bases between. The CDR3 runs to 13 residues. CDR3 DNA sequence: TGTGCCAGCAGTTTGGGGGGACCTGAGACCCAGTACTTC. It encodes CASSLGGPETQYF.

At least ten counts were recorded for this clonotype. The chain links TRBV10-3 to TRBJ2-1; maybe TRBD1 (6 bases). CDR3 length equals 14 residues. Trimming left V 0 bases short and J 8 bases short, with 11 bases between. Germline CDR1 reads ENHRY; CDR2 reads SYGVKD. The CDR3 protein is CAISESGQRDEQFF. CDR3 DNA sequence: TGTGCCATCAGTGAGTCTGGACAGAGAGATGAGCAGTTCTTC.

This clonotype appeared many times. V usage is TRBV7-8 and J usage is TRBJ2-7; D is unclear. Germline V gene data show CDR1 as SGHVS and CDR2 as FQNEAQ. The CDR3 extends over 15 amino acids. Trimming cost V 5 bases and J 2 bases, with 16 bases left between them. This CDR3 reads CASSITRSLAYEQYF. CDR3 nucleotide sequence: TGTGCCAGCAGCATCACGCGGTCCCTCGCCTACGAGCAGTACTTC.

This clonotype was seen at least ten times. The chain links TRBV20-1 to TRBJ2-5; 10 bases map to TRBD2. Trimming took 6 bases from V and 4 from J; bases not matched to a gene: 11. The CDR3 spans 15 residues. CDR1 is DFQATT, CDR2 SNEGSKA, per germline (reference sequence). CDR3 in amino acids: CSASVQRGGGETQYF. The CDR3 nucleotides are TGCAGTGCGTCGGTCCAGCGGGGGGGCGGAGAGACCCAGTACTTC.

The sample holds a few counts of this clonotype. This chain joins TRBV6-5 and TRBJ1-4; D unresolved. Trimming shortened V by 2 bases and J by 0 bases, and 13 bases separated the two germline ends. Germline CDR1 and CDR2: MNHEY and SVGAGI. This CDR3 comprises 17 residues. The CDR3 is CASSYMVTTATNEKLFF. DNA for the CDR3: TGTGCCAGCAGTTACATGGTGACCACCGCAACTAATGAAAAACTGTTTTTT.

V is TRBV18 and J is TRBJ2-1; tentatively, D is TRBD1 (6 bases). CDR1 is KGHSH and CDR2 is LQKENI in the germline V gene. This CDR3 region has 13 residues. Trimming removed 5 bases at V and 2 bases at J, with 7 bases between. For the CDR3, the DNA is TGTGCCAGCTCAGAGGGGGCCTACAATGAGCAGTTCTTC. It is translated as CASSEGAYNEQFF.

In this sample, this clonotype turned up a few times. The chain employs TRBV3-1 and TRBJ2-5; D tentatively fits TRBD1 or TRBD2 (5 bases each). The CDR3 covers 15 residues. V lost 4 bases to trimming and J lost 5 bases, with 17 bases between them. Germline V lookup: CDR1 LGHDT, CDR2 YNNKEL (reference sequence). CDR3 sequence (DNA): TGTGCCAGCAGCCCCCGGGACCAACACCGGGAGACCCAGTACTTC. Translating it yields CASSPRDQHRETQYF.

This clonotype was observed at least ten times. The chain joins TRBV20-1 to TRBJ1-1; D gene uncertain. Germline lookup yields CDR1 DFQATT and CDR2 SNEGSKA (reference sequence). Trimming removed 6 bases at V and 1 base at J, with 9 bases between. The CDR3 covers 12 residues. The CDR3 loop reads CSAKLGNTEAFF. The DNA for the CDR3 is TGCAGTGCGAAGCTGGGGAACACTGAAGCTTTCTTT.

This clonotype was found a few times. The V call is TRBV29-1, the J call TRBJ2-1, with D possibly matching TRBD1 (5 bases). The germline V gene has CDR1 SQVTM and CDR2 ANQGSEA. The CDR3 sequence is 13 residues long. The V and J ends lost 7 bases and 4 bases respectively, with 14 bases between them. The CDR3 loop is CSGAGPGYNEQFF. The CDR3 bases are TGCAGCGGGGCAGGGCCCGGGTACAATGAGCAGTTCTTC.

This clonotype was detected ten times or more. The CDR3 is CASSPGQGAQPQHF. DNA for the CDR3: TGCGCCAGCAGCCCCGGACAGGGGGCTCAGCCCCAGCATTTT. The chain links TRBV5-1 to TRBJ1-5, with 11 bases aligning to TRBD1. Losses at the gene ends were 4 bases for V and 6 bases for J; bases not matched to a gene: 3. Per germline, CDR1 SGHRS and CDR2 YFSETQ. This CDR3 region has 14 residues.

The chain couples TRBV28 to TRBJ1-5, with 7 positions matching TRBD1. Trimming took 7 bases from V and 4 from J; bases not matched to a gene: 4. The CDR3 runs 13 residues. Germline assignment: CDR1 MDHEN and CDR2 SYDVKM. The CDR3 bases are TGTGCCAGCACTGACAGGGTAAATCAGCCCCAGCATTTT. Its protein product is CASTDRVNQPQHF.

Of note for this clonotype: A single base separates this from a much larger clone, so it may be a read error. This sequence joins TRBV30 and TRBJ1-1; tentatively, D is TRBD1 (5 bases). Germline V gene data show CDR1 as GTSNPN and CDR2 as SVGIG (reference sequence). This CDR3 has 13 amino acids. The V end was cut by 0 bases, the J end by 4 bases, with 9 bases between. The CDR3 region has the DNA TGTGCCTGGAGTGTTGAGGGGATCACTGAAGCTTTCTTT. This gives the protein CAWSVEGITEAFF.

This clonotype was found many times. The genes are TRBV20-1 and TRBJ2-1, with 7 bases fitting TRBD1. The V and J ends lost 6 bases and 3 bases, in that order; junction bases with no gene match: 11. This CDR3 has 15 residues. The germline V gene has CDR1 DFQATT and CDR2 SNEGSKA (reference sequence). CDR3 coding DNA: TGCAGTGCCTGGAAGGGGGCTAATGTCTACAATGAGCAGTTCTTC. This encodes CSAWKGANVYNEQFF.

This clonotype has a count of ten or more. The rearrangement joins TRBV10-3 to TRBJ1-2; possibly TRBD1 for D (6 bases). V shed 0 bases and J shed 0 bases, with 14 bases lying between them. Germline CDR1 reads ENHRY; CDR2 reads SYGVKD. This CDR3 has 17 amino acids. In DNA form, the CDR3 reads TGTGCCATCAGTGAGTCGGCACTATGGACAGCTAACTATGGCTACACCTTC. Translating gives CAISESALWTANYGYTF.

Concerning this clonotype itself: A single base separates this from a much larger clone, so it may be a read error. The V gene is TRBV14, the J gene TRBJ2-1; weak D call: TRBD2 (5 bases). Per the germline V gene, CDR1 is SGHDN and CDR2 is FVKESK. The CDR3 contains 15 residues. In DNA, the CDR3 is TGTGCCAGCAGCCAGTCTAGCCCCCTCTACAATGAGCAGTCCTTC. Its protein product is CASSQSSPLYNEQSF.

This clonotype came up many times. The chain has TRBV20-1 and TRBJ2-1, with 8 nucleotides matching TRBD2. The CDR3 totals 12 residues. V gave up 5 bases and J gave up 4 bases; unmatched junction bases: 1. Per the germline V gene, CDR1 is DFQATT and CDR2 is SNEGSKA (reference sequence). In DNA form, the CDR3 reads TGCAGTGCTCAGCGGGAGTACAATGAGCAGTTCTTC. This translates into CSAQREYNEQFF.

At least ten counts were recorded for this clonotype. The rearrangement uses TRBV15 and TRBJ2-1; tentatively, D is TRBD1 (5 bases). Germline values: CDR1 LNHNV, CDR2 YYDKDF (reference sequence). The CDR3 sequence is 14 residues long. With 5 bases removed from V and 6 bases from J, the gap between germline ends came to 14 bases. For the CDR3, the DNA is TGTGCCACCAGCGCACGCGACAGTTCCAATGAGCAGTTCTTC. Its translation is CATSARDSSNEQFF. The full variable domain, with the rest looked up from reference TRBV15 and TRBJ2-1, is DAMVIQNPRYQVTQFGKPVTLSCSQTLNHNVMYWYQQKSSQAPKLLFHYYDKDFNNEADTPDNFQSRRPNTSFCFLDIRSPGLGDTAMYLCATSARDSSNEQFFGPGTRLTVL.

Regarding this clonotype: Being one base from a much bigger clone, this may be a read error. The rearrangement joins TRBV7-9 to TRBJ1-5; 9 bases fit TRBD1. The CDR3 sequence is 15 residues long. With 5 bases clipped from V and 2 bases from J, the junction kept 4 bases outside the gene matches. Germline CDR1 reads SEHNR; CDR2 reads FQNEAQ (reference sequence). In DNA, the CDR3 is TGTGCCAGCAGCCGACAGGGGGTCGGCAATCAGCCCCAGCATTTT. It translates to CASSRQGVGNQPQHF.

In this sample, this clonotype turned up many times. This chain's CDR3 is CASSGGAYPGNEQFF. DNA of the CDR3: TGTGCCAGCTCAGGAGGAGCCTACCCTGGGAATGAGCAGTTCTTC. The V gene is TRBV18, the J gene TRBJ2-1; TRBD2 might be the D (5 bases). Germline V gene data show CDR1 as KGHSH and CDR2 as LQKENI. This CDR3 region has 15 residues. Between the trimmed V and J ends, which lost 5 bases and 7 bases, there was a span of 18 bases. The entire variable domain, with the rest obtained from reference TRBV18 and TRBJ2-1, is as follows: NAGVMQNPRHLVRRRGQEARLRCSPMKGHSHVYWYRQLPEEGLKFMVYLQKENIIDESGMPKERFSAEFPKEGPSILRIQQVVRGDSAAYFCASSGGAYPGNEQFFGPGTRLTVL.

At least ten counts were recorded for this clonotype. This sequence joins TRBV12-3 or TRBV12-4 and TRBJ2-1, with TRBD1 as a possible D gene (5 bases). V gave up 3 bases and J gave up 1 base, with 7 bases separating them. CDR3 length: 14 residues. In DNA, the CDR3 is TGTGCCAGCAGTTTTGGGGCTTCCTACAATGAGCAGTTCTTC. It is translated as CASSFGASYNEQFF.

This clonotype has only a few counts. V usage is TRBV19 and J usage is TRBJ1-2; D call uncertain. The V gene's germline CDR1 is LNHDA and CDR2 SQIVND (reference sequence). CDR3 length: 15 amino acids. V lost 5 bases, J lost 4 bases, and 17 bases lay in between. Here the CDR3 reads CASSPRRTDPYGYTF. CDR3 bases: TGTGCCAGTAGTCCCCGGAGGACGGACCCCTATGGCTACACCTTC.

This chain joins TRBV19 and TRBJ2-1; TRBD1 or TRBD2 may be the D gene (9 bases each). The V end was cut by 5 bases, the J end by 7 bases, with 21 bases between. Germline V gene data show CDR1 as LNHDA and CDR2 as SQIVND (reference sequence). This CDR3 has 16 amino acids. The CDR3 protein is CASSPSGGTGSNEQFF. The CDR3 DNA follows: TGTGCCAGTAGTCCCAGCGGGGGGACAGGGTCGAATGAGCAGTTCTTC. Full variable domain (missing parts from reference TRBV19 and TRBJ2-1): DGGITQSPKYLFRKEGQNVTLSCEQNLNHDAMYWYRQDPGQGLRLIYYSQIVNDFQKGDIAEGYSVSREKKESFPLTVTSAQKNPTAFYLCASSPSGGTGSNEQFFGPGTRLTVL.

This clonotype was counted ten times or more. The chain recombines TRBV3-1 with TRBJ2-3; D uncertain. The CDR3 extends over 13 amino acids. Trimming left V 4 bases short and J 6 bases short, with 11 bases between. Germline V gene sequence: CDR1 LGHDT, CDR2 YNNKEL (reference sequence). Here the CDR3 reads CASSPTRADTQYF. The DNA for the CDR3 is TGTGCCAGCAGCCCGACTCGGGCTGATACGCAGTATTTT.

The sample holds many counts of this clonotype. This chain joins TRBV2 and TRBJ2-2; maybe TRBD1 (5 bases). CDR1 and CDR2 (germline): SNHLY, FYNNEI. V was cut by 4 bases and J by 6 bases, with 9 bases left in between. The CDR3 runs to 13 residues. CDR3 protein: CASSGQGAGELFF. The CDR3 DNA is TGTGCCAGCAGTGGCCAGGGCGCCGGGGAGCTGTTTTTT. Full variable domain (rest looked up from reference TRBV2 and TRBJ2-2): EPEVTQTPSHQVTQMGQEVILRCVPISNHLYFYWYRQILGQKVEFLVSFYNNEISEKSEIFDDQFSVERPDGSNFTLKIRSTKLEDSAMYFCASSGQGAGELFFGEGSRLTVL.

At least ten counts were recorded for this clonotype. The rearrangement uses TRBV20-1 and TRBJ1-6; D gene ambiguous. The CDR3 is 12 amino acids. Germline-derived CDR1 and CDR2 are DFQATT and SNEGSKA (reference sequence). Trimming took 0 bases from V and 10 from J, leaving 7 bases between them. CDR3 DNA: TGCAGTGCTAGAGATCTTCGATCACCCCTCCACTTT. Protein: CSARDLRSPLHF.

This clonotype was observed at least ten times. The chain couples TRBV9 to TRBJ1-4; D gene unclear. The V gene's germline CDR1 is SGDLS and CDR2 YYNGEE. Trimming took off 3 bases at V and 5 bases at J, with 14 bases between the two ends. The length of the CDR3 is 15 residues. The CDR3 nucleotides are TGTGCCAGCAGCGAGCGACTTTTGCCGAATGAAAAACTGTTTTTT. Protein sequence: CASSERLLPNEKLFF.

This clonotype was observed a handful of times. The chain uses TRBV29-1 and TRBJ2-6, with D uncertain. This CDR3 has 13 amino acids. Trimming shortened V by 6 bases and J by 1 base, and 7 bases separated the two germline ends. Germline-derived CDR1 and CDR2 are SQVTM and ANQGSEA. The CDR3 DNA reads TGCAGCGTGCGGTTGTCTGGGGCCAACGTCCTGACTTTC. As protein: CSVRLSGANVLTF.

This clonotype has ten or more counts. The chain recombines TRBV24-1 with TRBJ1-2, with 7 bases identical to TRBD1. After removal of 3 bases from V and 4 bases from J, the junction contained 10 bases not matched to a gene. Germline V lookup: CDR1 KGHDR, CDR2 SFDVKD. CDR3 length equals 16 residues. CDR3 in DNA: TGTGCCACCAGTGATACTCCGGACAGGAACATCTATGGCTACACCTTC. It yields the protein CATSDTPDRNIYGYTF.

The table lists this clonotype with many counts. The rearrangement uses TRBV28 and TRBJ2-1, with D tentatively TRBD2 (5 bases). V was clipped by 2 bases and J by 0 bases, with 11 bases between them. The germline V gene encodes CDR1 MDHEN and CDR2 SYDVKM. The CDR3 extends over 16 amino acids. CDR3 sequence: CASSLIAGSSYNEQFF. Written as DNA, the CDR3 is TGTGCCAGCAGTTTAATCGCGGGTAGCTCCTACAATGAGCAGTTCTTC. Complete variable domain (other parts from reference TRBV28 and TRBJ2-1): DVKVTQSSRYLVKRTGEKVFLECVQDMDHENMFWYRQDPGLGLRLIYFSYDVKMKEKGDIPEGYSVSREKKERFSLILESASTNQTSMYLCASSLIAGSSYNEQFFGPGTRLTVL.

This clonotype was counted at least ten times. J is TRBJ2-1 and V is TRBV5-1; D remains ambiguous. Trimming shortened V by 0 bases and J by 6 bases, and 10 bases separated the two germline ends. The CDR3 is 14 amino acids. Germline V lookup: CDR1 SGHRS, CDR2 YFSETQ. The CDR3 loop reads CASSLGVPGNEQFF. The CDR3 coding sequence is TGCGCCAGCAGCTTGGGGGTACCGGGCAATGAGCAGTTCTTC.